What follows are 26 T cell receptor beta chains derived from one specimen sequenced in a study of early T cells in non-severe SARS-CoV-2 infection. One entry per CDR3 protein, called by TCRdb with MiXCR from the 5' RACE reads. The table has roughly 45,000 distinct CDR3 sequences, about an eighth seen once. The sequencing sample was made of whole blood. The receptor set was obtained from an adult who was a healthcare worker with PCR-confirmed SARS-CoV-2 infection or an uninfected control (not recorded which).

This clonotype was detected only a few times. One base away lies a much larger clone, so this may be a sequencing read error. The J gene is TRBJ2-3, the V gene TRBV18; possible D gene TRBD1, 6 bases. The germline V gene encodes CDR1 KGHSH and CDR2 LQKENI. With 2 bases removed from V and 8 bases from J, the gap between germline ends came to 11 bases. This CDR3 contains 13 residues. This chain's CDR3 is CASSPKGVGTQYF. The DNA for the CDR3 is TGTGCCAGCTCACCAAAGGGGGTCGGTACGCAGTATTTT.

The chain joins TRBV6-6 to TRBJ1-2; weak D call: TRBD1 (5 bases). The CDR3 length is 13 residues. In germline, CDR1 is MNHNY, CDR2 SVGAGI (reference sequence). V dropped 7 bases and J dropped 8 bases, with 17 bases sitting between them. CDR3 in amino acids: CASTPGRGNGYTF. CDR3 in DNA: TGTGCCAGCACCCCGGGTCGGGGGAACGGCTACACCTTC.

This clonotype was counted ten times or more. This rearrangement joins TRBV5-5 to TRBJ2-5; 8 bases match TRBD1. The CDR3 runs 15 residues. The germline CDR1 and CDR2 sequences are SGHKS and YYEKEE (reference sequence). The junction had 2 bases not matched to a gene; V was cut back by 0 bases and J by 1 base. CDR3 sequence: CASSLDGTGQETQYF. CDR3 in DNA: TGTGCCAGCAGCTTGGATGGGACAGGCCAAGAGACCCAGTACTTC.

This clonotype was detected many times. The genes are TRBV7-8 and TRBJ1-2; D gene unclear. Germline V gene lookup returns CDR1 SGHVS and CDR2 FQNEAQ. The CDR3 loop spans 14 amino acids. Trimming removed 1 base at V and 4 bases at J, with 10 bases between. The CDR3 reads CASSLEVSRYGYTF. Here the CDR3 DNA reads TGTGCCAGCAGCTTAGAAGTCTCCCGCTATGGCTACACCTTC.

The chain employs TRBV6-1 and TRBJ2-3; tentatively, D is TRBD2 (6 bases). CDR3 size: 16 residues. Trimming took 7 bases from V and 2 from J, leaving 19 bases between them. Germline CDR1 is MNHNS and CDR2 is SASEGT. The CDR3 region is CASTLIPQGLTDTQYF. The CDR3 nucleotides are TGTGCCAGCACCCTAATTCCTCAGGGACTCACAGATACGCAGTATTTT.

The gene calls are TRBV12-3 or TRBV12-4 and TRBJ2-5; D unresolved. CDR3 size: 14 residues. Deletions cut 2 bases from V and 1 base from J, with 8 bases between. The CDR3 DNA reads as TGTGCCAGCAGTTTAAGGCGGCGCCAAGAGACCCAGTACTTC. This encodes CASSLRRRQETQYF.

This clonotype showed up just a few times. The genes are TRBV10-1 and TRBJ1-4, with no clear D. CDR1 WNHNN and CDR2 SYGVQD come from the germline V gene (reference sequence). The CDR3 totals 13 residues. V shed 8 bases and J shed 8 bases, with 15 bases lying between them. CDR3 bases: TGCGCCAGCCAAGGATGGGTGAAGGAAAAACTGTTTTTT. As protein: CASQGWVKEKLFF.

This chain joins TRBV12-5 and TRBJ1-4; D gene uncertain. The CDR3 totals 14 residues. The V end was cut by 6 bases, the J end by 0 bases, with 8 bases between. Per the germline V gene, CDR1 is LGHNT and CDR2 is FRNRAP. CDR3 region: CASGTHATNEKLFF. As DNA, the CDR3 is TGTGCTAGTGGCACACATGCAACTAATGAAAAACTGTTTTTT.

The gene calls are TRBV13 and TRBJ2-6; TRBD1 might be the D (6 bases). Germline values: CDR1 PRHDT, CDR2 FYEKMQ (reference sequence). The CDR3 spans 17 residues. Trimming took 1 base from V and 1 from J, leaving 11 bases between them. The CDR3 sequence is CASSLEQGTSGANVLTF. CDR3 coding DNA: TGTGCCAGCAGCTTAGAACAGGGTACTTCTGGGGCCAACGTCCTGACTTTC.

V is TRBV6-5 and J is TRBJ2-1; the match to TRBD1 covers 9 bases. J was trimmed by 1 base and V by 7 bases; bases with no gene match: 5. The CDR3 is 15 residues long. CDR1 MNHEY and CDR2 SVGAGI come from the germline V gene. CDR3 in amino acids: CASTPDRGSYNEQFF. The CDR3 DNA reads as TGTGCCAGCACCCCTGACAGGGGGTCCTACAATGAGCAGTTCTTC.

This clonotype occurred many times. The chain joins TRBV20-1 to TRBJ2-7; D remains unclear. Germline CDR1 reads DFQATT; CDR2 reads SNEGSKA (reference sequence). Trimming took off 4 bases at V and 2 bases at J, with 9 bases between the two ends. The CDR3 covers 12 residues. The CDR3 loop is CSATDGTYEQYF. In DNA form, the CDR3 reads TGCAGTGCTACCGACGGAACCTACGAGCAGTACTTC.

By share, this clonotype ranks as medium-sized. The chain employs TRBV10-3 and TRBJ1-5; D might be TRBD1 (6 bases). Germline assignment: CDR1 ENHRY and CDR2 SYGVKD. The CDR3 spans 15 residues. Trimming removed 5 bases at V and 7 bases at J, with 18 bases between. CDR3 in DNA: TGTGCCATCAGTCACGAGGGGGGCGCAGGGCAGCCCCAGCATTTT. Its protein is CAISHEGGAGQPQHF.

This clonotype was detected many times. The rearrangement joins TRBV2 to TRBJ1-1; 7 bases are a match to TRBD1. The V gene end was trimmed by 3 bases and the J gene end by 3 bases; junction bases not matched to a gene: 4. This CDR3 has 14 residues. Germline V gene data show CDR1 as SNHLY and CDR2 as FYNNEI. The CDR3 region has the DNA TGTGCCAGCAGTGAGGGAGGGGGCGACACTGAAGCTTTCTTT. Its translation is CASSEGGGDTEAFF.

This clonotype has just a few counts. The CDR3 is CASSQDWGYEQYF. The CDR3 DNA reads as TGCGCCAGCAGCCAAGATTGGGGCTACGAGCAGTACTTC. The V call is TRBV4-3, the J call TRBJ2-7; D ambiguous. The V gene's germline CDR1 is LGHNA and CDR2 YSLEER. Trimming removed 0 bases from V and 3 bases from J, with 6 bases in between. The CDR3 loop spans 13 amino acids.

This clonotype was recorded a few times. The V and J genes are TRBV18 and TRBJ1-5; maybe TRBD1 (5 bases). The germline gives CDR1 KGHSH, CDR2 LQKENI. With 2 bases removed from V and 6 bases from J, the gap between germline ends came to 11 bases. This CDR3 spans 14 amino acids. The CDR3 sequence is CASSPTQGGQPQHF. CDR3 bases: TGTGCCAGCTCACCAACGCAGGGCGGTCAGCCCCAGCATTTT. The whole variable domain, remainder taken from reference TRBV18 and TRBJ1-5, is NAGVMQNPRHLVRRRGQEARLRCSPMKGHSHVYWYRQLPEEGLKFMVYLQKENIIDESGMPKERFSAEFPKEGPSILRIQQVVRGDSAAYFCASSPTQGGQPQHFGDGTRLSIL.

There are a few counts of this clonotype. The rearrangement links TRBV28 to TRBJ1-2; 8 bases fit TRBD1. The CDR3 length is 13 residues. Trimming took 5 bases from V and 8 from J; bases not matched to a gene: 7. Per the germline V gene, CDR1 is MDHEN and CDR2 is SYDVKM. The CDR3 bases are TGTGCCAGCAGTGCAGGGACAGGTAACGGCTACACCTTC. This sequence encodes CASSAGTGNGYTF.

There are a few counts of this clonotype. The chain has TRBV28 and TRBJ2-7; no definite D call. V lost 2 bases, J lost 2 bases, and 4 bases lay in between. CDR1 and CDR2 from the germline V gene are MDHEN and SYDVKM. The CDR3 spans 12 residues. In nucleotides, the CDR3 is TGTGCCAGCAGTTTACGTACCTACGAGCAGTACTTC. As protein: CASSLRTYEQYF. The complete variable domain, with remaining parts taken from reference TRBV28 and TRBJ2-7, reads DVKVTQSSRYLVKRTGEKVFLECVQDMDHENMFWYRQDPGLGLRLIYFSYDVKMKEKGDIPEGYSVSREKKERFSLILESASTNQTSMYLCASSLRTYEQYFGPGTRLTVT.

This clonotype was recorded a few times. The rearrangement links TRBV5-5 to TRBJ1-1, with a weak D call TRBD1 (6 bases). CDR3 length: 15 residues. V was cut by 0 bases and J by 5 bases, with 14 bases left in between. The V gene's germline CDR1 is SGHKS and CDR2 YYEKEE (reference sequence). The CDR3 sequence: CASSLAGGTGTEAFF. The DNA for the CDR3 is TGTGCCAGCAGCTTGGCCGGGGGAACAGGGACTGAAGCTTTCTTT.

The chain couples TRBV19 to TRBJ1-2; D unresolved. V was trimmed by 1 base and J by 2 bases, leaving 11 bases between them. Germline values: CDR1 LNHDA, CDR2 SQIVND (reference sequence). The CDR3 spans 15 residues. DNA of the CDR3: TGTGCCAGTAGTATAGCGACGGAACCAAACTATGGCTACACCTTC. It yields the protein CASSIATEPNYGYTF.

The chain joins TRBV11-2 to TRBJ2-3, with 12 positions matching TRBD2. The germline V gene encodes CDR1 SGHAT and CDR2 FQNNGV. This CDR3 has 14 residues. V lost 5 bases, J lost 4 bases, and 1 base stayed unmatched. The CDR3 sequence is CASSLAGGPDTQYF. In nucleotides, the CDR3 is TGTGCCAGCAGCCTAGCGGGGGGGCCAGATACGCAGTATTTT.

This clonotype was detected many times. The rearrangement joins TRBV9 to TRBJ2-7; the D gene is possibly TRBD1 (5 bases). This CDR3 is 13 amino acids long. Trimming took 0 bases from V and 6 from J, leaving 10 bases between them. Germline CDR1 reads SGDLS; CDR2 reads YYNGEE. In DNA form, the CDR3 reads TGTGCCAGCAGCGTAGGGCAGGGTGGCGAGCAGTACTTC. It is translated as CASSVGQGGEQYF.

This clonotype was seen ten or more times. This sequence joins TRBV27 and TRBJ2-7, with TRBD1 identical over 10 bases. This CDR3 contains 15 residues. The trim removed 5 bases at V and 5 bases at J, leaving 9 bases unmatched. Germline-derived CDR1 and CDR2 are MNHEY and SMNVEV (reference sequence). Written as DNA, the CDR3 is TGTGCCAGCAGTGGCCGGGACAGGGGAAACAACGAGCAGTACTTC. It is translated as CASSGRDRGNNEQYF.

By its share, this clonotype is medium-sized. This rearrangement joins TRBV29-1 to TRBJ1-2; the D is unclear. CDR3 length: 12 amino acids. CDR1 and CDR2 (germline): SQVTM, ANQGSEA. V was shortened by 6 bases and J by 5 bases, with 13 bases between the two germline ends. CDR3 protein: CSVAAEPYGYTF. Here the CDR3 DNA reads TGCAGCGTAGCGGCCGAGCCATATGGCTACACCTTC.

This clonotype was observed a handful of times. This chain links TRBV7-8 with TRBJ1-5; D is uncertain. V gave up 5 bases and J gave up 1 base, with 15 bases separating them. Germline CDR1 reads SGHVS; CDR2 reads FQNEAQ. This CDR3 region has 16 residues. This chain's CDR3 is CASSPRLNPSNQPQHF. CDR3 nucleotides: TGTGCCAGCAGCCCCCGGTTAAACCCGAGCAATCAGCCCCAGCATTTT.

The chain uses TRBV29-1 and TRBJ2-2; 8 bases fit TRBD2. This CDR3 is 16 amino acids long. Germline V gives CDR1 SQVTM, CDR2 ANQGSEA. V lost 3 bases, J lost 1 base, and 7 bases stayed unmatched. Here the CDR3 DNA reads TGCAGCGTTGAGGGGCCTAGCGGGTTGAACACCGGGGAGCTGTTTTTT. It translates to CSVEGPSGLNTGELFF.

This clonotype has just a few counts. CDR3 sequence reads: CASSPPNGDYGYTF. The DNA for the CDR3 is TGTGCCAGCTCACCACCGAACGGCGACTATGGCTACACCTTC. The chain carries TRBV18 and TRBJ1-2; no clear D gene. In germline, CDR1 is KGHSH, CDR2 LQKENI. The CDR3 has 14 amino acids. V lost 0 bases and J 3 bases, leaving 8 bases between the germline ends. Using reference TRBV18 and TRBJ1-2 for the parts outside the CDR3, the full variable domain is NAGVMQNPRHLVRRRGQEARLRCSPMKGHSHVYWYRQLPEEGLKFMVYLQKENIIDESGMPKERFSAEFPKEGPSILRIQQVVRGDSAAYFCASSPPNGDYGYTFGSGTRLTVV.